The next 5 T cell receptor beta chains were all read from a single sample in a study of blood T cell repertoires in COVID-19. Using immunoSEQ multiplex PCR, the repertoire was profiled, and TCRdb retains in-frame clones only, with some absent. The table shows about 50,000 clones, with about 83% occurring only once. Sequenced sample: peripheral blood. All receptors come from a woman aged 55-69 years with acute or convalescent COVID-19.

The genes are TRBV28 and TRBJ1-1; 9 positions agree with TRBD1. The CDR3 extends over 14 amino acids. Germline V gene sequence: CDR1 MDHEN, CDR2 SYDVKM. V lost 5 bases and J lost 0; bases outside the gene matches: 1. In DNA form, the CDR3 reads TGTGCCAGCAGTACAGGGGGCCTGAACACTGAAGCTTTCTTT. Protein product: CASSTGGLNTEAFF.

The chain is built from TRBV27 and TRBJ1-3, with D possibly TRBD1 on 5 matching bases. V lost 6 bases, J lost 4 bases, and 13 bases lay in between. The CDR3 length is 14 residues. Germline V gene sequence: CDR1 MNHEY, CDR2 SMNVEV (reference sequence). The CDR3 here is CASRPKGSGNTIYF. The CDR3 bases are TGTGCCAGCAGACCAAAGGGGTCCGGAAACACCATATATTTT.

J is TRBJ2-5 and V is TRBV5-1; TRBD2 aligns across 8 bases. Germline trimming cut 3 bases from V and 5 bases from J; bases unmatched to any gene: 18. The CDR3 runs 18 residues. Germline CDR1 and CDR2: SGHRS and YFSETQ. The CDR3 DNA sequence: TGCGCCAGCAGCTCTGGTGATGTTGCGGGAGGCCGGGGGGAGACCCAGTACTTC. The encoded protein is CASSSGDVAGGRGETQYF.

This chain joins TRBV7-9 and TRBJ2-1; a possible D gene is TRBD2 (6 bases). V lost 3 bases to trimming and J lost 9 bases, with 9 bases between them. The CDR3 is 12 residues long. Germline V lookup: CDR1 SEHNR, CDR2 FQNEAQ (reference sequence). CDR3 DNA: TGTGCCAGCAGCTTGGGGGGTCGTGAGCAGTTCTTC. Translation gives CASSLGGREQFF.

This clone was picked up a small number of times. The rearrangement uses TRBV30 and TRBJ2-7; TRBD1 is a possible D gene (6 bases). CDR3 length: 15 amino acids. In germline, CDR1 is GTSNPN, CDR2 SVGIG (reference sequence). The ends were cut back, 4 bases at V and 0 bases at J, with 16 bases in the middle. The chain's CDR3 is CAWKDGQGLSYEQYF. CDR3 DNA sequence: TGTGCCTGGAAAGATGGGCAGGGGCTCTCCTACGAGCAGTACTTC.